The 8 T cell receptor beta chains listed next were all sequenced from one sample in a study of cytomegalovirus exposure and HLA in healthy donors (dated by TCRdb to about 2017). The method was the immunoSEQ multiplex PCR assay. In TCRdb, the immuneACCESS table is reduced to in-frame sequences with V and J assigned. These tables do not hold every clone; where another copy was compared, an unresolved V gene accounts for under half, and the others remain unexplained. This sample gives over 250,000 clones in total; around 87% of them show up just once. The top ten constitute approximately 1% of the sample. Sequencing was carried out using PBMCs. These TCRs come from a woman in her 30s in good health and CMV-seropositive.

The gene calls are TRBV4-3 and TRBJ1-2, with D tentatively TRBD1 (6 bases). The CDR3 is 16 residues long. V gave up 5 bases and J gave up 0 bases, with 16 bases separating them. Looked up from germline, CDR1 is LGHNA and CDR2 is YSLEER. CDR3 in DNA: TGCGCCAGCAGCGACCGGGACACCCAATCTAACTATGGCTACACCTTC. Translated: CASSDRDTQSNYGYTF.

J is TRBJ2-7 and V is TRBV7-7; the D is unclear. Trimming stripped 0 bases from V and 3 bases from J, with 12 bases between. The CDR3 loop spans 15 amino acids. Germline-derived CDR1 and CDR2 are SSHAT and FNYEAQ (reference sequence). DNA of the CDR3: TGTGCCAGCAGCTTAGCGGTGGGAAGGGACTACGAGCAGTACTTC. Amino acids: CASSLAVGRDYEQYF. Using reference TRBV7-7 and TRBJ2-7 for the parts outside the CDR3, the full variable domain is GAGVSQSPRYKVTKRGQDVTLRCDPISSHATLYWYQQALGQGPEFLTYFNYEAQPDKSGLPSDRFSAERPEGSISTLTIQRTEQRDSAMYRCASSLAVGRDYEQYFGPGTRLTVT.

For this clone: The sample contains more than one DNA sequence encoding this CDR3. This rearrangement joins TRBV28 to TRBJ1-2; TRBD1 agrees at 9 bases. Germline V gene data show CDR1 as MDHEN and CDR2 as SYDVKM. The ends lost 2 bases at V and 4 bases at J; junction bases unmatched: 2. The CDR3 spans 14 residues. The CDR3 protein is CASSLTGGSYGYTF. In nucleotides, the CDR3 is TGTGCCAGCAGTTTAACAGGGGGCTCCTATGGCTACACCTTC.

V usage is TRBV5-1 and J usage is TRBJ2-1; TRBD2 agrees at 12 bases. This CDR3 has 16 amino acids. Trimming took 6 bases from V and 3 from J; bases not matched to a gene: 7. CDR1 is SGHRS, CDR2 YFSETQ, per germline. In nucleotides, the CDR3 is TGCGCCAGCAACTTACTAGCGGGAGGCCTCTACAATGAGCAGTTCTTC. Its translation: CASNLLAGGLYNEQFF.

The CDR3 bases are TGTGCCAGCAGCTATGACGGGACAGGGACTAGGGGCTACACCTTC. This gives the protein CASSYDGTGTRGYTF. V and J are TRBV7-8 and TRBJ1-2; TRBD1 aligns across 9 bases. The trim removed 4 bases at V and 8 bases at J, leaving 11 bases unmatched. The CDR3 runs 15 residues. Germline values: CDR1 SGHVS, CDR2 FQNEAQ.

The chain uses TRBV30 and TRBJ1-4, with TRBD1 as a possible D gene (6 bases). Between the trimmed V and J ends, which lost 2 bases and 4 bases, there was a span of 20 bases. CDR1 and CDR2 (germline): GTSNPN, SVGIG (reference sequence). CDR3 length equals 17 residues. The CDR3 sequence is CAWSQPDSPRFNEKLFF. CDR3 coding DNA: TGTGCCTGGAGTCAACCGGACAGCCCCCGCTTTAATGAAAAACTGTTTTTT.

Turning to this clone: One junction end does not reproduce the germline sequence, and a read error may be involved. The CDR3 sequence is CASSYSQAASSYEQYF. In DNA, the CDR3 is TGTGCCAGCAGCTACTCCCAGGCGGCGAGCTCCTACGAGCAGTACTTC. V and J are TRBV6-5 and TRBJ2-7; D remains ambiguous. Germline CDR1 is MNHEY and CDR2 is SVGAGI. The CDR3 runs 16 residues.

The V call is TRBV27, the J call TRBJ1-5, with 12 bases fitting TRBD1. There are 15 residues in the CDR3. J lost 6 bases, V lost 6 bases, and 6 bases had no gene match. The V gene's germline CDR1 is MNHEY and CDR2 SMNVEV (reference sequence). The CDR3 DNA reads TGTGCCAGCAGCCCCGGGACAGGGGGCGTTCAGCCCCAGCATTTT. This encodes CASSPGTGGVQPQHF.